The 4 T cell receptor beta chains below were found in one sample sequenced in a study of cytomegalovirus exposure and HLA in healthy donors. Primers for the PCR totalled 60 Vbeta and 13 Jbeta. Sequencing used immunoSEQ multiplex PCR; TCRdb keeps in-frame clones, though not all of them. Its table lists 150,000 or so clones. The sequencing sample was made of PBMCs. These receptors came from a woman aged 40 to 49 in good health and CMV-seropositive.

J is TRBJ2-1 and V is TRBV25-1, with 11 bases aligning to TRBD1. Germline V gives CDR1 MGHDK, CDR2 SYGVNS. This CDR3 spans 16 amino acids. V lost 6 bases, J lost 0 bases, and 4 bases stayed unmatched. The chain's CDR3 is CASRWTGGPSYNEQFF. The CDR3 coding sequence is TGTGCCAGCAGATGGACAGGGGGCCCCTCCTACAATGAGCAGTTCTTC.

The genes are TRBV2 and TRBJ1-5, with 11 bases lining up with TRBD1. The CDR3 is made up of 14 amino acids. V lost 6 bases to trimming and J lost 6 bases; unmatched junction nucleotides: 4. The germline gives CDR1 SNHLY, CDR2 FYNNEI. In DNA form, the CDR3 reads TGTGCCAGCAGCGGGACAGGGGGTATTCAGCCCCAGCATTTT. It translates to CASSGTGGIQPQHF.

The chain recombines TRBV5-1 with TRBJ2-7; 12 bases map to TRBD2. With 3 bases clipped from V and 1 base from J, the junction kept 5 bases outside the gene matches. Germline V gene sequence: CDR1 SGHRS, CDR2 YFSETQ. This CDR3 region has 16 residues. The CDR3, as DNA: TGCGCCAGCAGCTGGGGACTAGCGGGCATTTCCTACGAGCAGTACTTC. Amino acids: CASSWGLAGISYEQYF.

The chain carries TRBV7-3 and TRBJ2-7, with D possibly being TRBD1 (5 bases). CDR1 SGHTA and CDR2 FQGTGA come from the germline V gene. CDR3 length equals 15 residues. V was cut by 5 bases and J by 6 bases, with 20 bases left in between. The chain's CDR3 is CASSVPPAGPLEQYF. CDR3 in DNA: TGTGCCAGCAGCGTACCCCCCGCAGGGCCTCTCGAGCAGTACTTC.